This section outlines one TCR beta chain sequence together with its context. Its matching antigen is unknown. This specimen comes from a study of shared clonotypes between healthy human individuals. V trimming: 7 bases; J trimming: 4 bases; junction bases outside the gene matches: 8. This CDR3 is built from 15 residues. Germline V gives CDR1 ENHRY, CDR2 SYGVKD. Assay: immunoSEQ multiplex PCR; the TCRdb copy retains only in-frame clones and omits some. The sample lists 2.3 million or so clones, over 85% occurring once. All donors were Caucasian adults living in Nashville, Tennessee. Study-wide findings and caveats: Clonotypes which were not shared had lower generation probabilities than clonotypes that all four donors shared. The study generally estimated greater richness for naive than memory subsets.

Input material: naive CD4+ T cells from PBMCs. The subset is: CD45RA+ positively selected. The receptor's source is a man younger than 35 in good health. Some clones in this sample may be carry-over from other donors' samples. The chain combines TRBV10-3 with TRBJ2-7; 12 nucleotides line up with TRBD2. This chain's CDR3 is CAIKRTSGMVYEQYF. The CDR3 DNA follows: TGTGCCATCAAAAGGACTAGCGGGATGGTATACGAGCAGTACTTC.